This T cell receptor (beta chain) was documented in a study of cytomegalovirus exposure and HLA in healthy donors. Findings and caveats of the study: Exclusion applied to some V segments, including TRBV6-2 and TRBV6-3, as they were indistinguishable.

Researchers ran the PCR with 60 Vbeta and 13 Jbeta primers. Profiling relied on immunoSEQ multiplex PCR, and the TCRdb table lists in-frame clones only, not all of them. The top ten hold around 5.1% of the sample, which has roughly 100,000 clones, 60% to 85% seen once. J lost 4 bases, V lost 4 bases, and 5 bases had no gene match. The CDR3 runs 14 residues. Germline V lookup: CDR1 SGHRS, CDR2 YFSETQ. This clone was detected only a few times. Its antigen is not identified. Material: PBMCs. This TCR was sampled from a female donor in good health and CMV-seropositive. This chain links TRBV5-1 with TRBJ1-3; 7 bases agree with TRBD1. The CDR3 DNA is TGCGCCAGCAGCAGCGGACAGGACGGAAACACCATATATTTT. Amino acid sequence: CASSSGQDGNTIYF.